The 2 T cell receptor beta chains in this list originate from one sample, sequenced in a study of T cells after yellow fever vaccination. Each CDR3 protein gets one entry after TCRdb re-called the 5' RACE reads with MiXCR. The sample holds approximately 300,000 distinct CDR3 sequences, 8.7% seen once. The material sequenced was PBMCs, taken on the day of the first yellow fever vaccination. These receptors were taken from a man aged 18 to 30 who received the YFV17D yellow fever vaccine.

The CDR3 sequence: CASSPLADFSYEQYF. CDR3 in DNA: TGTGCCAGCTCACCGTTGGCAGACTTCTCCTACGAGCAGTACTTC. The V call is TRBV18, the J call TRBJ2-7; D unclear. Germline CDR1 reads KGHSH; CDR2 reads LQKENI. V lost 3 bases, J lost 0 bases, and 12 bases lay in between. This CDR3 region has 15 residues. The full variable domain, rest sourced from reference TRBV18 and TRBJ2-7, is NAGVMQNPRHLVRRRGQEARLRCSPMKGHSHVYWYRQLPEEGLKFMVYLQKENIIDESGMPKERFSAEFPKEGPSILRIQQVVRGDSAAYFCASSPLADFSYEQYFGPGTRLTVT.

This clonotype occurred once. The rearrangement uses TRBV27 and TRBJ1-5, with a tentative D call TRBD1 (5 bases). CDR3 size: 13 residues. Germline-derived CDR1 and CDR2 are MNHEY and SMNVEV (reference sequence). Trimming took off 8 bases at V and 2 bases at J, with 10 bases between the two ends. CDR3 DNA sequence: TGTGCCAGCCGGGGCCTGGGCAATCAGCCCCAGCATTTT. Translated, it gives CASRGLGNQPQHF.